This T cell receptor beta chain was recorded in a study of blood T cell repertoires in COVID-19. Trimming removed 4 bases at V and 11 bases at J, with 18 bases between. The CDR3 runs to 13 residues. Germline V gene sequence: CDR1 SGHRS, CDR2 YFSETQ. In the source study's methods: Estimates of nucleated cell counts were drawn from the amplification of reference gene primers. The method was immunoSEQ multiplex PCR; TCRdb's version includes in-frame clones alone and lacks a portion of them. The V and J calls and the clone size are those of that table, but D and trimming were determined from the DNA. This table has 300,000 or so clones, roughly nine tenths appearing once.

Specimen: peripheral blood. The rearrangement joins TRBV5-1 to TRBJ1-1; tentative D call: TRBD1 (6 bases). The TCR was taken from a woman between 25 and 40 years old with COVID-19, enrolled during active disease. CDR3 sequence reads: CASSGSAGTLAFF. The CDR3 DNA sequence: TGCGCCAGCAGCGGTTCGGCCGGGACACTGGCTTTCTTT. Full variable domain (rest looked up from reference TRBV5-1 and TRBJ1-1): KAGVTQTPRYLIKTRGQQVTLSCSPISGHRSVSWYQQTPGQGLQFLFEYFSETQRNKGNFPGRFSGRQFSNSRSEMNVSTLELGDSALYLCASSGSAGTLAFFGQGTRLTVV.